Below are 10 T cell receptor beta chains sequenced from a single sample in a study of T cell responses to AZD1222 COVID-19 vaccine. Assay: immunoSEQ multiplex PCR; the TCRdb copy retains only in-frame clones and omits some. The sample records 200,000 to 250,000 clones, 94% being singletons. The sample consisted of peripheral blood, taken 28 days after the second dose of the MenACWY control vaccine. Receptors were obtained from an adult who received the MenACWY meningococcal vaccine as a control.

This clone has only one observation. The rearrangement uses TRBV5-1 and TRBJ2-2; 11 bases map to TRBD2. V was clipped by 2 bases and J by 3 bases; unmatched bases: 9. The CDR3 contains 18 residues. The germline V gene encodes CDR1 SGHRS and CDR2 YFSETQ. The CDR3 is CASSFSGGLAGYTGELFF. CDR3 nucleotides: TGCGCCAGCAGCTTCAGCGGAGGACTAGCGGGTTACACCGGGGAGCTGTTTTTT.

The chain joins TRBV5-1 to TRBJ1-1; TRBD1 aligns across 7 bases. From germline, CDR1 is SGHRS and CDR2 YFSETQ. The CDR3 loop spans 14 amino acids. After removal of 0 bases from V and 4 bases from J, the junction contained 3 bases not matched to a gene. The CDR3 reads CASSLGQGSTEAFF. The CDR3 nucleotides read TGCGCCAGCAGCTTGGGACAGGGTAGCACTGAAGCTTTCTTT. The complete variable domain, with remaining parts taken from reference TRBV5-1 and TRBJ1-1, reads KAGVTQTPRYLIKTRGQQVTLSCSPISGHRSVSWYQQTPGQGLQFLFEYFSETQRNKGNFPGRFSGRQFSNSRSEMNVSTLELGDSALYLCASSLGQGSTEAFFGQGTRLTVV.

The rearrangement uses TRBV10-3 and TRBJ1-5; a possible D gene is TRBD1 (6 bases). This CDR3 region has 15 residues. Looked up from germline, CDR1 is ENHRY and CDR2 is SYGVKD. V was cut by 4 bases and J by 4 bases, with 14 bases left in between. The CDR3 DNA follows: TGTGCCATCAGTGCTCCGGGGGCTTGGAATCAGCCCCAGCATTTT. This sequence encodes CAISAPGAWNQPQHF.

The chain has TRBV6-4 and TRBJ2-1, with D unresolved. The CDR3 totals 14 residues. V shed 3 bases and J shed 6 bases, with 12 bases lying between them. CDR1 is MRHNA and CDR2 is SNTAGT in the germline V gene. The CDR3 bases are TGTGCCAGCAGTGAAAGGGCTTGGGGCAATGAGCAGTTCTTC. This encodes CASSERAWGNEQFF.

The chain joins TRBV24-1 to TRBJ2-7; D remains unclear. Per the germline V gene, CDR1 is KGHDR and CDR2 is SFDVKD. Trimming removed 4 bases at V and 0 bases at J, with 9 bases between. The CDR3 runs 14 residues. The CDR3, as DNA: TGTGCCACCAGTGAGACTGGAAGCTCCTACGAGCAGTACTTC. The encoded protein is CATSETGSSYEQYF.

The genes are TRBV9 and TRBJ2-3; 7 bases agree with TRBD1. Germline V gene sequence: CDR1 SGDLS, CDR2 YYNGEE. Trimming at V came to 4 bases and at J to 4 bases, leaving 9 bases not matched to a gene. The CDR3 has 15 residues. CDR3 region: CASSRTGGRADTQYF. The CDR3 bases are TGTGCCAGCAGCCGGACAGGTGGCAGGGCAGATACGCAGTATTTT.

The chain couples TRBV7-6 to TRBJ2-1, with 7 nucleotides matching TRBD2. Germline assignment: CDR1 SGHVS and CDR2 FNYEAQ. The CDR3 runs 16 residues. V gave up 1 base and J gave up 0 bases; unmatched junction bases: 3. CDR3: CASSLGGGGSYNEQFF. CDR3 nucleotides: TGTGCCAGCAGCTTAGGGGGCGGGGGCTCCTACAATGAGCAGTTCTTC.

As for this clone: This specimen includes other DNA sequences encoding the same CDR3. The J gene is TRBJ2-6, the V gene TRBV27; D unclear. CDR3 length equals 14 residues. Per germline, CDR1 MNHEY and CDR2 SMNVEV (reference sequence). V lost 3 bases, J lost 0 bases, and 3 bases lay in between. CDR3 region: CASSFGSGANVLTF. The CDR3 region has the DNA TGTGCCAGCAGTTTTGGCTCTGGGGCCAACGTCCTGACTTTC.

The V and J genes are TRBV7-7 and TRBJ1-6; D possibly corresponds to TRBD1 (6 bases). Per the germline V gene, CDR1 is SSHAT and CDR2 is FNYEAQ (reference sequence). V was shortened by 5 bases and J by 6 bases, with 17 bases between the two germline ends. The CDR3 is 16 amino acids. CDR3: CASSLPGTHFNSPLHF. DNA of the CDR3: TGTGCCAGCAGCCTCCCCGGGACACACTTTAATTCACCCCTCCACTTT.

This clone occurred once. The CDR3 reads CASMRRGGSTDTQYF. CDR3 nucleotides: TGTGCCAGCATGAGGCGGGGGGGAAGCACAGATACGCAGTATTTT. The rearrangement uses TRBV27 and TRBJ2-3; 9 bases are shared with TRBD2. The V and J ends lost 7 bases and 0 bases, in that order; junction bases with no gene match: 5. The CDR3 loop spans 15 amino acids. Per germline, CDR1 MNHEY and CDR2 SMNVEV (reference sequence).